A single sample is the source of the 8 T cell receptor beta chains below, sequenced in a study of prognosis after radiotherapy for stage I lung cancer. Researchers used two-round multiplex PCR to amplify TCR beta CDR3 starting from genomic DNA. Primers (each specific to one TRBV or TRBJ gene) were used in first-round PCR. One entry per CDR3 protein results from TCRdb running MiXCR on the multiplex PCR reads. The sample consists of around 56,000 distinct CDR3 sequences, 26% of them appearing once. The sample in question was PBMCs, obtained before or after stereotactic body radiation therapy (not recorded which). The receptors stem from a donor older than 45 with non-small cell lung cancer.

This clonotype has a count of ten or more. V and J are TRBV4-3 and TRBJ2-6, with D hard to call. Germline V CDR1 and CDR2: LGHNA, YSLEER. The CDR3 consists of 16 residues. Trimming pared 1 base from V and 2 bases from J, leaving 9 bases between. Written as DNA, the CDR3 is TGCGCCAGCAGCCAAGCCTCCCAACCTGGGGCCAACGTCCTGACTTTC. This codes for CASSQASQPGANVLTF.

Note on this clonotype: Being one base from a much bigger clone, this may be a read error. The chain recombines TRBV6-2 or TRBV6-3 with TRBJ2-1; D is uncertain. The CDR3 contains 17 residues. Germline-derived CDR1 and CDR2 are MNHEY and SVGEGT. DNA for the CDR3: TGTGCCACCCCCCGGTCTCCCGCACCCTTGACGTCGGATGATCAGTTCTTC. Residues: CATPRSPAPLTSDDQFF.

This clonotype appeared many times. The CDR3, as DNA: TGCAGTGCCCCGCTAAACGGGGAGCTGTTTTTT. Protein product: CSAPLNGELFF. V usage is TRBV20-1 and J usage is TRBJ2-2; D gene uncertain. The CDR3 runs 11 residues. The V gene's germline CDR1 is DFQATT and CDR2 SNEGSKA (reference sequence). V lost 6 bases, J lost 7 bases, and 9 bases lay in between.

At least ten counts were recorded for this clonotype. This chain connects TRBV6-1 to TRBJ1-1; 8 bases are shared with TRBD1. CDR3 length: 14 residues. Germline CDR1 MNHNS, CDR2 SASEGT. The V and J ends lost 7 bases and 0 bases, in that order; junction bases with no gene match: 4. This CDR3 reads CASKLDRVNTEAFF. DNA of the CDR3: TGTGCCAGCAAATTGGACAGGGTGAACACTGAAGCTTTCTTT.

At least ten counts were recorded for this clonotype. The gene calls are TRBV9 and TRBJ1-3, with D maybe TRBD1 (6 bases). The germline V gene encodes CDR1 SGDLS and CDR2 YYNGEE. This CDR3 has 15 amino acids. V lost 3 bases and J lost 0, with 10 bases in between. This CDR3 is CASSGGPGSGNTIYF. DNA for the CDR3: TGTGCCAGCAGCGGGGGGCCGGGCTCTGGAAACACCATATATTTT.

This clonotype was detected many times. The rearrangement joins TRBV29-1 to TRBJ1-2; the D gene is possibly TRBD1 (5 bases). The CDR3 has 12 residues. V lost 4 bases to trimming and J lost 7 bases, with 13 bases between them. The germline V gene encodes CDR1 SQVTM and CDR2 ANQGSEA. The CDR3 bases are TGCAGCGTTGGGGGAGGGGAGCGTGGCTACACCTTC. Protein sequence: CSVGGGERGYTF.

The sample holds a few counts of this clonotype. The rearrangement joins TRBV20-1 to TRBJ1-1, with a weak D call TRBD1 (6 bases). The CDR3 runs 15 residues. V lost 2 bases and J 1 base, leaving 14 bases between the germline ends. CDR1 is DFQATT and CDR2 is SNEGSKA in the germline V gene (reference sequence). For the CDR3, the DNA is TGCAGTGCTAGATCCGGGGGCAGTAGGAACACTGAAGCTTTCTTT. Amino acids: CSARSGGSRNTEAFF.

The chain joins TRBV5-1 to TRBJ1-2; 7 nucleotides agree with TRBD1. V trimming: 5 bases; J trimming: 5 bases; junction bases outside the gene matches: 9. Germline CDR1 SGHRS, CDR2 YFSETQ. This CDR3 has 14 residues. CDR3 DNA sequence: TGCGCCAGCAGTTCTGGACAGGCCAATTATGGCTACACCTTC. Translating gives CASSSGQANYGYTF.